The 25 T cell receptor beta chains below were found in one sample sequenced in a study of blood T cell repertoires in COVID-19. Generated by immunoSEQ multiplex PCR, the TCRdb table keeps only in-frame clones and is missing some. This table holds about 320,000 clones, under 90% found once. Sequenced: PBMCs or T cells enriched from blood (not recorded which). Receptors originate from a man in his 60s who had recovered from COVID-19.

The chain joins TRBV5-4 to TRBJ2-4; D is ambiguous. V was clipped by 1 base and J by 0 bases, with 5 bases between them. In germline, CDR1 is SGHNT, CDR2 YYREEE (reference sequence). The CDR3 covers 14 residues. CDR3 amino acids: CASSLTVAKNIQYF. CDR3 DNA sequence: TGTGCCAGCAGCTTGACTGTAGCCAAAAACATTCAGTACTTC.

The CDR3 loop reads CASRPTGGVRGYTF. The CDR3 DNA reads TGTGCCAGCAGACCAACAGGGGGCGTTCGTGGCTACACCTTC. This chain joins TRBV5-6 and TRBJ1-2; 9 bases agree with TRBD1. Per germline, CDR1 SGHDT and CDR2 YYEEEE. The ends lost 5 bases at V and 7 bases at J; junction bases unmatched: 9. This CDR3 is 14 amino acids long.

This clone was observed a single time. V gene TRBV5-5 combines with J gene TRBJ2-2; unclear D gene. Per germline, CDR1 SGHKS and CDR2 YYEKEE (reference sequence). Between the trimmed V and J ends, which lost 0 bases and 3 bases, there was a span of 9 bases. This CDR3 contains 15 residues. CDR3 DNA sequence: TGTGCCAGCAGCTTGGCCGGCGGATACACCGGGGAGCTGTTTTTT. As protein: CASSLAGGYTGELFF.

The V gene is TRBV4-1, the J gene TRBJ1-6; D is perhaps TRBD1 (6 bases). CDR3 length equals 15 residues. Germline CDR1 is MGHRA and CDR2 is YSYEKL. V dropped 2 bases and J dropped 10 bases, with 15 bases sitting between them. CDR3 loop: CASSQTGIGDSPLHF. The CDR3 DNA reads TGCGCCAGCAGCCAAACAGGGATAGGTGACTCACCCCTCCACTTT.

The chain combines TRBV9 with TRBJ2-3; 9 bases match TRBD1. V shed 3 bases, J shed 3 bases, and the junction held 5 bases outside the gene matches. This CDR3 has 15 residues. CDR1 SGDLS and CDR2 YYNGEE come from the germline V gene. The DNA for the CDR3 is TGTGCCAGCAGCGCCGGGACAGGGTTGACAGATACGCAGTATTTT. The encoded protein is CASSAGTGLTDTQYF.

The chain recombines TRBV10-3 with TRBJ1-1; D is uncertain. Germline values: CDR1 ENHRY, CDR2 SYGVKD. The V end was cut by 0 bases, the J end by 8 bases, with 7 bases between. The CDR3 is 12 residues long. CDR3 in amino acids: CAISESGREAFF. In DNA form, the CDR3 reads TGTGCCATCAGTGAGTCTGGCAGGGAAGCTTTCTTT.

The J gene is TRBJ2-3, the V gene TRBV25-1; 9 positions match TRBD1. The germline V gene encodes CDR1 MGHDK and CDR2 SYGVNS. The CDR3 extends over 13 amino acids. The V segment lost 10 bases and the J segment 7 bases; nucleotides outside the gene matches: 9. This CDR3 reads CANLTGGDYTQYF. CDR3 coding DNA: TGTGCCAACCTGACAGGGGGTGATTATACGCAGTATTTT.

V and J are TRBV11-2 and TRBJ2-2; 16 nucleotides line up with TRBD2. The V and J ends lost 6 bases and 8 bases, in that order; junction bases with no gene match: 9. Germline V gene data show CDR1 as SGHAT and CDR2 as FQNNGV. CDR3 length: 17 residues. The CDR3 loop is CASRRPPGLAGGGELFF. CDR3 DNA: TGTGCCAGCAGAAGACCTCCGGGACTAGCGGGAGGGGGGGAGCTGTTTTTT.

The V and J genes are TRBV27 and TRBJ2-5; D is possibly TRBD2 (5 bases). Trimming cost V 3 bases and J 4 bases, with 18 bases left between them. Germline V gene sequence: CDR1 MNHEY, CDR2 SMNVEV (reference sequence). The CDR3 has 16 residues. This CDR3 reads CASSFGSFSRAETQYF. CDR3 sequence (DNA): TGTGCCAGCAGTTTTGGTAGCTTCTCGAGGGCAGAGACCCAGTACTTC.

This chain uses TRBV6-5 with TRBJ1-2; TRBD1 is a possible D gene (5 bases). Germline V gene lookup returns CDR1 MNHEY and CDR2 SVGAGI. There are 15 residues in the CDR3. Trimming took off 7 bases at V and 0 bases at J, with 15 bases between the two ends. This chain's CDR3 is CASTPFPQANYGYTF. The CDR3 region has the DNA TGTGCCAGCACCCCATTCCCACAGGCTAACTATGGCTACACCTTC.

The chain's CDR3 is CASAGTGGPDTQYF. DNA of the CDR3: TGTGCCAGCGCGGGGACAGGGGGACCAGATACGCAGTATTTT. The genes are TRBV28 and TRBJ2-3; 11 nucleotides line up with TRBD1. Germline V lookup: CDR1 MDHEN, CDR2 SYDVKM. The CDR3 has 14 residues. J was trimmed by 4 bases and V by 8 bases; bases with no gene match: 5.

The rearrangement uses TRBV5-1 and TRBJ2-2; TRBD2 matches at 7 bases. With V trimmed by 0 bases and J by 5 bases, 7 bases remained unmatched. There are 16 residues in the CDR3. CDR1 and CDR2 (germline): SGHRS, YFSETQ. In DNA form, the CDR3 reads TGCGCCAGCAGCTTGGCTCTAGCGGTTGGGACCGGGGAGCTGTTTTTT. The encoded protein is CASSLALAVGTGELFF.

The chain combines TRBV4-1 with TRBJ1-1, with 10 bases fitting TRBD1. Germline V CDR1 and CDR2: MGHRA, YSYEKL. After removal of 1 base from V and 5 bases from J, the junction contained 13 bases not matched to a gene. The CDR3 runs 18 residues. The CDR3 nucleotides read TGCGCCAGCAGCCAAGCGGGTGGACAGGGGGGGTCGTCGACTGAAGCTTTCTTT. Amino acids: CASSQAGGQGGSSTEAFF.

The chain employs TRBV10-1 and TRBJ1-1; D gene ambiguous. Per germline, CDR1 WNHNN and CDR2 SYGVQD (reference sequence). The CDR3 runs to 13 residues. V was cut by 5 bases and J by 2 bases, with 9 bases left in between. The CDR3 nucleotides are TGCGCCAGCAGTTACCAGGCCAACACTGAAGCTTTCTTT. It translates to CASSYQANTEAFF.

The gene calls are TRBV28 and TRBJ2-5; D gene unclear. The CDR3 runs to 13 residues. Trimming shortened V by 2 bases and J by 2 bases, and 6 bases separated the two germline ends. The V gene's germline CDR1 is MDHEN and CDR2 SYDVKM. This chain's CDR3 is CASSLGLQETQYF. The CDR3 DNA reads TGTGCCAGCAGTTTAGGCTTACAAGAGACCCAGTACTTC. Full variable domain (outside the CDR3, taken from reference TRBV28 and TRBJ2-5): DVKVTQSSRYLVKRTGEKVFLECVQDMDHENMFWYRQDPGLGLRLIYFSYDVKMKEKGDIPEGYSVSREKKERFSLILESASTNQTSMYLCASSLGLQETQYFGPGTRLLVL.

The V call is TRBV7-9, the J call TRBJ2-5, with 14 bases aligning to TRBD2. This CDR3 comprises 16 residues. J lost 5 bases, V lost 5 bases, and 7 bases had no gene match. Germline-derived CDR1 and CDR2 are SEHNR and FQNEAQ (reference sequence). The chain's CDR3 is CASSAGLAGDRETQYF. The DNA of the CDR3 is TGTGCCAGCAGCGCGGGACTAGCGGGGGACCGGGAGACCCAGTACTTC.

The chain recombines TRBV7-2 with TRBJ2-7; a weak D match, TRBD2 (5 bases). CDR3 size: 15 residues. Trimming shortened V by 6 bases and J by 4 bases, and 19 bases separated the two germline ends. Germline V gene data show CDR1 as SGHTA and CDR2 as FQGNSA. The CDR3 bases are TGTGCCAGCAGTCCTAATAGCGCCGCCCCTTACGAGCAGTACTTC. Translated, it gives CASSPNSAAPYEQYF.

V and J are TRBV11-2 and TRBJ1-1, with 10 positions matching TRBD1. The CDR3 sequence is 14 residues long. The V gene end was trimmed by 5 bases and the J gene end by 4 bases; junction bases not matched to a gene: 4. Germline V lookup: CDR1 SGHAT, CDR2 FQNNGV. Here the CDR3 DNA reads TGTGCCAGCAGCCTGGGACAGGGGAGCACTGAAGCTTTCTTT. Its protein product is CASSLGQGSTEAFF.

CDR3 protein: CASSVGGHLPNTEAFF. Here the CDR3 DNA reads TGTGCCAGCAGCGTAGGCGGACACCTGCCGAACACTGAAGCTTTCTTT. This rearrangement joins TRBV9 to TRBJ1-1, with a tentative D call TRBD1 (5 bases). Germline V gene lookup returns CDR1 SGDLS and CDR2 YYNGEE. Trimming cost V 0 bases and J 1 base, with 13 bases left between them. There are 16 residues in the CDR3.

The J gene is TRBJ1-1, the V gene TRBV7-9; D uncertain. Germline V gene data show CDR1 as SEHNR and CDR2 as FQNEAQ (reference sequence). Deletions cut 1 base from V and 0 bases from J, with 6 bases between. The CDR3 loop spans 14 amino acids. The CDR3 sequence is CASSLERVNTEAFF. The CDR3 DNA follows: TGTGCCAGCAGCTTAGAGCGGGTGAACACTGAAGCTTTCTTT.

This rearrangement joins TRBV2 to TRBJ1-4, with D possibly matching TRBD1 (6 bases). The V end lost 8 bases, the J end lost 5 bases, and 12 bases lay between the germline ends. The CDR3 has 13 amino acids. CDR1 and CDR2 from the germline V gene are SNHLY and FYNNEI. CDR3 region: CASDRDINEKLFF. CDR3 bases: TGTGCCAGCGACCGGGACATCAATGAAAAACTGTTTTTT.

This sequence joins TRBV6-2 or TRBV6-3 and TRBJ2-1; 10 nucleotides match TRBD2. The CDR3 totals 17 residues. V was clipped by 4 bases and J by 5 bases; unmatched bases: 11. Germline CDR1 and CDR2: MNHEY and SVGEGT. This CDR3 is CASSFLLTSGANNEQFF. The CDR3 DNA reads as TGTGCCAGCAGTTTTCTCCTTACTAGCGGGGCAAACAATGAGCAGTTCTTC.

The rearrangement uses TRBV10-3 and TRBJ1-1, with D unresolved. The CDR3 spans 15 residues. Germline CDR1 and CDR2: ENHRY and SYGVKD. The V end lost 3 bases, the J end lost 4 bases, and 15 bases lay between the germline ends. The CDR3 bases are TGTGCCATCAGTGACCCGAGGGAGGGCGGCACTGAAGCTTTCTTT. Residues: CAISDPREGGTEAFF.

The chain recombines TRBV30 with TRBJ2-3, with TRBD2 matching 16 bases. This CDR3 spans 15 amino acids. From germline, CDR1 is GTSNPN and CDR2 SVGIG (reference sequence). The J segment lost 10 bases and the V segment lost 4 bases, leaving 8 bases of the junction unmatched. This chain's CDR3 is CAWNFPGLAGGAQYF. CDR3 DNA: TGTGCCTGGAATTTTCCGGGACTAGCGGGAGGGGCGCAGTATTTT.

The chain uses TRBV2 and TRBJ1-2, with TRBD1 matching over 9 bases. The V segment lost 10 bases and the J segment 4 bases; nucleotides outside the gene matches: 7. CDR1 is SNHLY, CDR2 FYNNEI, per germline. There are 13 residues in the CDR3. The CDR3 loop is CATRPGQGYGYTF. The CDR3 bases are TGTGCCACCAGGCCGGGACAGGGCTATGGCTACACCTTC.